This T cell receptor beta chain was documented in a study of T cell changes during pregnancy in multiple sclerosis. The data were produced by immunoSEQ multiplex PCR, yet TCRdb's version contains in-frame clones alone and is incomplete. The sample lists around 40,000 clones; roughly nine tenths were seen once. This CDR3 spans 15 amino acids. Losses at the gene ends were 4 bases for V and 0 bases for J; bases not matched to a gene: 2. CDR1 and CDR2 (germline): SGDLS, YYNGEE. The input for sequencing was CD4+ T cells from peripheral blood mononuclear cells, taken in the first trimester of pregnancy. This rearrangement joins TRBV9 to TRBJ2-2, with 8 bases fitting TRBD2. This receptor was identified in a female donor in good health, enrolled as a control in a pregnancy study. CDR3 DNA sequence: TGTGCCAGCAGCACACTAGCGGCGAACACCGGGGAGCTGTTTTTT. Amino acids: CASSTLAANTGELFF.